This is a list of T cell receptor beta chains from one sample in a study of T cells in Graves' hyperthyroidism and ophthalmopathy. TCRdb re-called the multiplex PCR reads with MiXCR, one entry per CDR3 protein. The profile shows around 300,000 distinct CDR3 sequences, around 19% of them singletons. The sample taken for sequencing was blood. These receptors came from a man over 45 with Graves' ophthalmopathy. Each CDR3 is given with its conserved first and last residue. A D gene is named only where the DNA matches it firmly. Clone size, where shown, is once, few, many, or a class for clones that have expanded.

D	J	size	V	DNA	CDR3
TRBD1	TRBJ2-7	many	TRBV7-8	TGTGCCAGCAGCCTGAACAGGGGGGCTAGCTCCTACGAGCAGTACTTC	CASSLNRGASSYEQYF
.	TRBJ1-2	few	TRBV6-5	TGTGCCAGCAGTTACTCGAATACTCCGGACGGCGCTGAGGACTGGGGCTACACCTTC	CASSYSNTPDGAEDWGYTF
.	TRBJ2-5	.	TRBV28	TGTGCCAGCAGTTTGGATAGGGACGGTGAAGAGACCCAGTACTTC	CASSLDRDGEETQYF
.	TRBJ2-7	.	TRBV7-2	TGTGCCAGCGGAGGGGGGGTGTCCTACGAGCAGTACTTC	CASGGGVSYEQYF
TRBD1	TRBJ2-7	.	TRBV6-1	TGTGCCAGCTCAACCCTCGTTGGGACAGGGAACTACGAGCAGTACTTC	CASSTLVGTGNYEQYF
.	TRBJ2-7	.	TRBV5-1	TGCGCCAGCAGCCCGACCAGGCAGGGTAGGGACGAGCAGTACTTC	CASSPTRQGRDEQYF
TRBD2	TRBJ2-1	.	TRBV6-1	TGTGCCAGCAGGAAACAGACGGGAGGATCGCATGAGCAGTTCTTC	CASRKQTGGSHEQFF
.	TRBJ2-7	.	TRBV5-6	TGTGCCAGCAGCTTCCAGACCTACGAGCAGTACTTC	CASSFQTYEQYF
.	TRBJ2-5	many	TRBV20-1	TGCAGTGCTAGAGATCCCGGGACATACCCCCAGTACTTC	CSARDPGTYPQYF
.	TRBJ2-3	many	TRBV10-3	TGTGCCATCAGTCTCGAGGGCACAGATACGCAGTATTTT	CAISLEGTDTQYF
.	TRBJ2-2	.	TRBV6-5	TGTGCCAGCAGTTACTCTGGCGACGGGGAGCTGTTTTTT	CASSYSGDGELFF
.	TRBJ1-5	.	TRBV5-1	TGCGCCAGCTCCGAGGGCTCCGGTAGCAATCAGCCCCAGCATTTT	CASSEGSGSNQPQHF
TRBD2	TRBJ2-4	.	TRBV29-1	TGCAGCGTGGGACTAGCGGGAGCCAAAAACATTCAGTACTTC	CSVGLAGAKNIQYF
.	TRBJ2-5	few	TRBV6-2/TRBV6-3	TGTGCCAGCAGTTACTCGGCCGCTCTCCCGACCCAGTACTTC	CASSYSAALPTQYF
TRBD1	TRBJ2-1	few	TRBV7-9	TGTGCCAGCAGTTCCCGGGGACAGGCTTACAATGAGCAGTTCTTC	CASSSRGQAYNEQFF
.	TRBJ1-2	.	TRBV20-1	TGCAGTGCTAGGGAGCCCTACTATGGCTACACCTTC	CSAREPYYGYTF
.	TRBJ2-1	.	TRBV20-1	TGCAGTGCTAGGCGGGCGGTTGAGCAGTTCTTC	CSARRAVEQFF
.	TRBJ2-1	many	TRBV7-3	TGTGCCAGCAGCATAACCGCCAGGGCTAAGAAGCAGTTCTTC	CASSITARAKKQFF
.	TRBJ2-5	few	TRBV28	TGTGCCAGCAGCGTTCCGACAGTCCAAGAGACCCAGTACTTC	CASSVPTVQETQYF
.	TRBJ2-4	many	TRBV11-1	TGTGCCAGCAGCTTAGGAGGCCTAGGCCCTAAAAACATTCAGTACTTC	CASSLGGLGPKNIQYF
.	TRBJ2-7	many	TRBV18	TGTGCCAGCTCAGGCCGGACCGACTCCTACGAGCAGTACTTC	CASSGRTDSYEQYF
.	TRBJ1-6	.	TRBV12-3/TRBV12-4	TGTGCCATCAAGCTGGGACGGGATTCACCCCTCCACTTT	CAIKLGRDSPLHF